The subject of this entry is one T cell receptor beta chain. Its target is not known. This entry belongs to a study of T cell responses to AZD1222 COVID-19 vaccine. General study results and limits: After the peak T cell response, and only then, were repertoires sampled.

The CDR3 covers 16 residues. Germline values: CDR1 SEHNR, CDR2 FQNEAQ (reference sequence). V trimming: 5 bases; J trimming: 0 bases; junction bases outside the gene matches: 9. Profiling relied on immunoSEQ multiplex PCR, and the TCRdb table lists in-frame clones only, not all of them. This table has some 150,000 clones, approximately 90% appearing once. This chain uses TRBV7-9 with TRBJ1-1, with 7 bases aligning to TRBD1. This receptor was obtained from an adult in good health. Sequencing was performed on peripheral blood, taken on day 0 of MenACWY control vaccination. Here the CDR3 reads CASSEGARLMNTEAFF. CDR3 DNA: TGTGCCAGCAGCGAGGGGGCACGACTCATGAACACTGAAGCTTTCTTT.